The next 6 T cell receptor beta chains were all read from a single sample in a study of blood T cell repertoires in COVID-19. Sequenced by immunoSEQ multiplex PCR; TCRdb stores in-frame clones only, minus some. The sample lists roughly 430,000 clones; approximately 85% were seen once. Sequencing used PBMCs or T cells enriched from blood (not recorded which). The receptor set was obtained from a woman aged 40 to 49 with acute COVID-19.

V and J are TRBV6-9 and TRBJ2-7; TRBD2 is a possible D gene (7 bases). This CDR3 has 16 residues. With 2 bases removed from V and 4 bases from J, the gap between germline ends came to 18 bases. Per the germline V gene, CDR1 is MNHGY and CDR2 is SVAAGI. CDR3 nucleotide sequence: TGTGCCAGCAGTTATAATGGCGGGGGCCCCTTTTACGAGCAGTACTTC. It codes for CASSYNGGGPFYEQYF.

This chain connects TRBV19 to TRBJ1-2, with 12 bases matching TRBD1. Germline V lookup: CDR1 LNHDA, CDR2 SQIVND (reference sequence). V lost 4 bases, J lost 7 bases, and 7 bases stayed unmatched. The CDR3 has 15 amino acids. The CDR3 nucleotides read TGTGCCAGTAGTACCCACCGGGACAGGGGGCGTGGCTACACCTTC. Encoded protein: CASSTHRDRGRGYTF.

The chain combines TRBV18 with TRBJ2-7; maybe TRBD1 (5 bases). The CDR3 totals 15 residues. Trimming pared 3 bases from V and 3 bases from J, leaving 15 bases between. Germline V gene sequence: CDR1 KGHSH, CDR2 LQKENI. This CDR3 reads CASSPSPSRVYEQYF. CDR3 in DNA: TGTGCCAGCTCACCGAGTCCTTCCAGGGTCTACGAGCAGTACTTC.

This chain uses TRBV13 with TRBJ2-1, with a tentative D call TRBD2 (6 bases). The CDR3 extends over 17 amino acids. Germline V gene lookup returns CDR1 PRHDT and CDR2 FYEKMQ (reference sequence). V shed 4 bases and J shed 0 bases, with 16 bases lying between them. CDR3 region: CASSSKNRGNSYNEQFF. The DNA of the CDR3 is TGTGCCAGCAGCTCCAAGAACCGGGGGAACTCCTACAATGAGCAGTTCTTC. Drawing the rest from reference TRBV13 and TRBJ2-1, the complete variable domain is AAGVIQSPRHLIKEKRETATLKCYPIPRHDTVYWYQQGPGQDPQFLISFYEKMQSDKGSIPDRFSAQQFSDYHSELNMSSLELGDSALYFCASSSKNRGNSYNEQFFGPGTRLTVL.

The CDR3 sequence: CASSQFELLKKPDNSNQPQHF. Here the CDR3 DNA reads TGTGCCAGCAGCCAATTCGAGCTGCTAAAGAAGCCCGATAATAGCAATCAGCCCCAGCATTTT. V is TRBV3-1 (or the pseudogene TRBV3-2) and J is TRBJ1-5, with D unresolved. Trimming cost V 2 bases and J 0 bases, with 26 bases left between them. The germline CDR1 and CDR2 sequences are LGHDT and YNNKEL (reference sequence). The CDR3 is 21 residues long.

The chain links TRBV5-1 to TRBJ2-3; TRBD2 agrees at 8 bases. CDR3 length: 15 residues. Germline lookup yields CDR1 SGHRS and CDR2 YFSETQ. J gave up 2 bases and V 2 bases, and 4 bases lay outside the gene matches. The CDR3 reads CASSFGGGSTDTQYF. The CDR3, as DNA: TGCGCCAGCAGCTTTGGCGGGGGGTCCACAGATACGCAGTATTTT.